The 28 T cell receptor beta chains reported below all come from one sample, sequenced in a study of CD8+ T cells in alopecia areata. Treatment in this sample: oral pan-JAK inhibitor, 5-10 mg twice daily. cDNA serving as the sequencing template came from extracted, reverse transcribed RNA. The table came from immunoSEQ multiplex PCR; TCRdb's copy has only in-frame clones and leaves some out. This sample has approximately 280,000 clones; 58% occur once, and the top ten carry approximately 2%. This material consisted of CD4+ T cells sorted from blood, taken at week 24, from a patient treated with tofacitinib. The receptors were gathered from a human donor with alopecia areata.

The rearrangement links TRBV9 to TRBJ2-5, with unresolved D. V was shortened by 4 bases and J by 0 bases, with 4 bases between the two germline ends. Per the germline V gene, CDR1 is SGDLS and CDR2 is YYNGEE. The CDR3 sequence is 12 residues long. The CDR3 reads CASSQNQETQYF. The CDR3 DNA is TGTGCCAGCAGCCAGAACCAAGAGACCCAGTACTTC.

This chain uses TRBV27 with TRBJ2-3; TRBD1 agrees at 7 bases. The CDR3 has 16 residues. CDR1 and CDR2 (germline): MNHEY, SMNVEV (reference sequence). V was pared by 5 bases and J by 2 bases, with 10 bases of the junction left unmatched. The CDR3 DNA is TGTGCCAGCAGTATCCGACAGGGAGCGTTCACAGATACGCAGTATTTT. It translates to CASSIRQGAFTDTQYF.

The chain combines TRBV5-1 with TRBJ2-3, with 13 bases identical to TRBD2. The CDR3 is made up of 14 amino acids. Germline-derived CDR1 and CDR2 are SGHRS and YFSETQ. V trimming: 5 bases; J trimming: 4 bases; junction bases outside the gene matches: 1. In nucleotides, the CDR3 is TGCGCCAGCAGAACTAGCGGGGGGGCAGATACGCAGTATTTT. It specifies CASRTSGGADTQYF.

The chain couples TRBV30 to TRBJ2-7, with D possibly being TRBD1 (5 bases). The CDR3 is made up of 14 amino acids. V was shortened by 1 base and J by 3 bases, with 13 bases between the two germline ends. From germline, CDR1 is GTSNPN and CDR2 SVGIG (reference sequence). DNA for the CDR3: TGTGCCTGGAGTGGGGGCAGGGCCTACTACGAGCAGTACTTC. Its translation: CAWSGGRAYYEQYF.

The rearrangement joins TRBV4-1 to TRBJ2-7; 10 nucleotides agree with TRBD1. Trimming took 0 bases from V and 1 from J; bases not matched to a gene: 3. Germline-derived CDR1 and CDR2 are MGHRA and YSYEKL. This CDR3 comprises 16 residues. CDR3 sequence reads: CASSQDRTGGSYEQYF. For the CDR3, the DNA is TGCGCCAGCAGCCAAGATCGGACAGGGGGTTCCTACGAGCAGTACTTC.

DNA of the CDR3: TGTGCCACCAGTCCCAGGGGGACAGAGACCCAGTACTTC. It codes for CATSPRGTETQYF. The chain couples TRBV15 to TRBJ2-5; 7 bases are a match to TRBD1. The V gene end was trimmed by 6 bases and the J gene end by 4 bases; junction bases not matched to a gene: 5. This CDR3 spans 13 amino acids. Germline CDR1 LNHNV, CDR2 YYDKDF (reference sequence).

V usage is TRBV9 and J usage is TRBJ2-5, with 10 bases matching TRBD2. V shed 4 bases and J 1 base; nucleotides not matched to a gene: 7. The germline V gene has CDR1 SGDLS and CDR2 YYNGEE. This CDR3 spans 16 amino acids. CDR3 bases: TGTGCCAGCAGCCCCCGAAGACTAGCGGGCCAAGAGACCCAGTACTTC. This encodes CASSPRRLAGQETQYF. Drawing the rest from reference TRBV9 and TRBJ2-5, the complete variable domain is DSGVTQTPKHLITATGQRVTLRCSPRSGDLSVYWYQQSLDQGLQFLIQYYNGEERAKGNILERFSAQQFPDLHSELNLSSLELGDSALYFCASSPRRLAGQETQYFGPGTRLLVL.

This clone appeared a single time. The chain couples TRBV6-5 to TRBJ2-2; D gene uncertain. The CDR3 consists of 14 residues. Trimming removed 4 bases at V and 5 bases at J, with 11 bases between. The germline CDR1 and CDR2 sequences are MNHEY and SVGAGI. In DNA form, the CDR3 reads TGTGCCAGCAGTTCTTATAGTAGGACCGGGGAGCTGTTTTTT. Translated: CASSSYSRTGELFF.

Details on this clone: At one end, the junction sequence differs from germline, possibly due to a read error. The gene calls are TRBV5-6 and TRBJ1-5; a possible D gene is TRBD1 (5 bases). There are 15 residues in the CDR3. Germline V lookup: CDR1 SGHDT, CDR2 YYEEEE. CDR3 in DNA: TGTGCCAGCAGTCAGGGAGGGATCAGCAATCAGCCCCAACATTTT. This encodes CASSQGGISNQPQHF. The variable domain in full, completed from reference TRBV5-6 and TRBJ1-5, reads DAGVTQSPTHLIKTRGQQVTLRCSPKSGHDTVSWYQQALGQGPQFIFQYYEEEERQRGNFPDRFSGHQFPNYSSELNVNALLLGDSALYLCASSQGGISNQPQHFGDGTRLSIL.

V gene TRBV5-6 combines with J gene TRBJ1-5; no firm D call. CDR1 and CDR2 from the germline V gene are SGHDT and YYEEEE. V gave up 1 base and J gave up 5 bases, with 7 bases separating them. The CDR3 extends over 13 amino acids. The CDR3 DNA is TGTGCCAGCAGCTTGACCATCCATCAGCCCCAGCATTTT. This translates into CASSLTIHQPQHF.

This clone showed up just once. The chain joins TRBV6-1 to TRBJ1-1; D not certain. V was pared by 4 bases and J by 4 bases, with 10 bases between. The germline V gene encodes CDR1 MNHNS and CDR2 SASEGT. The CDR3 spans 13 residues. This CDR3 is CASSATDVTEAFF. CDR3 DNA: TGTGCCAGCAGTGCCACAGATGTCACTGAAGCTTTCTTT.

This chain joins TRBV4-1 and TRBJ2-2, with D tentatively TRBD1 (5 bases). The V end was cut by 4 bases, the J end by 2 bases, with 8 bases between. The CDR3 loop spans 14 amino acids. The germline gives CDR1 MGHRA, CDR2 YSYEKL. CDR3 in DNA: TGCGCCAGCAGCCTAGGACACAACACCGGGGAGCTGTTTTTT. Translated: CASSLGHNTGELFF.

The J gene is TRBJ2-7, the V gene TRBV23-1; D is possibly TRBD1 (5 bases). TRBV23-1 carries the ORF label, with uncertain function. The CDR3 sequence is 13 residues long. V was cut by 4 bases and J by 3 bases, with 10 bases left in between. CDR3 protein: CASSRDRLYEQYF. CDR3 in DNA: TGCGCCAGCAGTCGAGACAGACTCTACGAGCAGTACTTC.

The chain recombines TRBV4-1 with TRBJ1-1; D is possibly TRBD1 (6 bases). The CDR3 extends over 18 amino acids. Germline lookup yields CDR1 MGHRA and CDR2 YSYEKL. Trimming cost V 2 bases and J 4 bases, with 23 bases left between them. The CDR3: CASSQKPRTVGGTTEAFF. DNA of the CDR3: TGCGCCAGCAGCCAAAAACCCAGGACAGTTGGGGGGACCACTGAAGCTTTCTTT.

This clone was picked up a small number of times. The sample carries other DNA sequences with the same CDR3. The chain carries TRBV5-1 and TRBJ2-2; 10 bases are a match to TRBD1. Germline loops: CDR1 SGHRS, CDR2 YFSETQ. V shed 2 bases, J shed 5 bases, and the junction held 6 bases outside the gene matches. CDR3 length equals 16 residues. CDR3 DNA sequence: TGCGCCAGCAGCTTCCTGACAGGGGGCTCGACCGGGGAGCTGTTTTTT. Encoded protein: CASSFLTGGSTGELFF.

J is TRBJ1-2 and V is TRBV9; TRBD1 is a possible D gene (5 bases). Trimming took 4 bases from V and 6 from J, leaving 13 bases between them. Germline V lookup: CDR1 SGDLS, CDR2 YYNGEE. This CDR3 has 13 amino acids. DNA of the CDR3: TGTGCCAGCAGCTATGATGGAGGGGATGGCTACACCTTC. This translates into CASSYDGGDGYTF.

The chain recombines TRBV25-1 with TRBJ1-6, with D possibly being TRBD1 (5 bases). With 2 bases removed from V and 3 bases from J, the gap between germline ends came to 8 bases. Per germline, CDR1 MGHDK and CDR2 SYGVNS. This CDR3 contains 15 residues. In DNA, the CDR3 is TGTGCCAGCAGTGAAGACAGAAACTATAATTCACCCCTCCACTTT. It codes for CASSEDRNYNSPLHF.

The chain carries TRBV30 and TRBJ2-3; D is undetermined. Trimming left V 3 bases short and J 2 bases short, with 6 bases between. The CDR3 consists of 12 residues. From germline, CDR1 is GTSNPN and CDR2 SVGIG (reference sequence). CDR3 nucleotide sequence: TGTGCCTGGAGCTTCCACACAGATACGCAGTATTTT. Protein sequence: CAWSFHTDTQYF.

The V and J genes are TRBV10-3 and TRBJ1-1; D uncertain. Germline values: CDR1 ENHRY, CDR2 SYGVKD. The CDR3 totals 12 residues. Trimming took off 8 bases at V and 3 bases at J, with 10 bases between the two ends. In DNA, the CDR3 is TGTGCCATCTCCGCCGTTGACACTGAAGCTTTCTTT. Its protein is CAISAVDTEAFF.

V and J are TRBV6-5 and TRBJ2-7; 8 bases fit TRBD1. Germline V gene sequence: CDR1 MNHEY, CDR2 SVGAGI. V trimming: 0 bases; J trimming: 3 bases; junction bases outside the gene matches: 4. The CDR3 is made up of 15 amino acids. The CDR3 bases are TGTGCCAGCAGTTACTCACGCGACAGGGGCTACGAGCAGTACTTC. It codes for CASSYSRDRGYEQYF.

The gene calls are TRBV2 and TRBJ1-1, with D unclear. Trimming pared 7 bases from V and 7 bases from J, leaving 10 bases between. This CDR3 is built from 11 residues. Per the germline V gene, CDR1 is SNHLY and CDR2 is FYNNEI. The CDR3 bases are TGTGCCAGCACGGCGACGATTGAAGCTTTCTTT. Its protein product is CASTATIEAFF.

The chain is built from TRBV4-1 and TRBJ2-2, with a weak D call TRBD2 (6 bases). V lost 4 bases, J lost 7 bases, and 16 bases lay in between. Germline CDR1 reads MGHRA; CDR2 reads YSYEKL. The CDR3 is 15 residues long. The CDR3 bases are TGCGCCAGCAGCCCCGGACGCGGGGTCGGCGGGGAGCTGTTTTTT. Translation: CASSPGRGVGGELFF.

This chain's CDR3 is CASSQERDNTQYF. The CDR3 DNA sequence: TGTGCCAGCAGCCAAGAAAGGGACAATACGCAGTATTTT. The chain recombines TRBV4-2 with TRBJ2-3, with D possibly matching TRBD1 (6 bases). Germline CDR1 reads LGHNA; CDR2 reads YNFKEQ. V dropped 0 bases and J dropped 7 bases, with 8 bases sitting between them. The CDR3 length is 13 residues.

This clone has just one count. This chain joins TRBV29-1 and TRBJ2-7; a possible D gene is TRBD1 (6 bases). Trimming removed 1 base from V and 2 bases from J, with 21 bases in between. This CDR3 spans 17 amino acids. In germline, CDR1 is SQVTM, CDR2 ANQGSEA. The CDR3 DNA follows: TGCAGCGTTGAAGGAGGACCGGGACACCCTACAACCTACGAGCAGTACTTC. Translating gives CSVEGGPGHPTTYEQYF.

Only a few counts were recorded for this clone. The V call is TRBV28, the J call TRBJ2-3; perhaps TRBD2 as D (5 bases). The CDR3 spans 15 residues. Germline lookup yields CDR1 MDHEN and CDR2 SYDVKM. The V end lost 5 bases, the J end lost 2 bases, and 14 bases lay between the germline ends. Here the CDR3 reads CASSPAGSATDTQYF. CDR3 nucleotide sequence: TGTGCCAGCAGTCCCGCGGGCTCAGCCACAGATACGCAGTATTTT.

The chain employs TRBV30 and TRBJ1-2; 9 nucleotides agree with TRBD1. Germline trimming cut 4 bases from V and 8 bases from J; bases unmatched to any gene: 8. Germline V gene data show CDR1 as GTSNPN and CDR2 as SVGIG (reference sequence). CDR3 size: 13 residues. In nucleotides, the CDR3 is TGTGCCTGGATGGAGGACAGGGGACAGGGCTACACCTTC. Protein: CAWMEDRGQGYTF.

This rearrangement joins TRBV30 to TRBJ2-5; D unclear. From germline, CDR1 is GTSNPN and CDR2 SVGIG (reference sequence). This CDR3 has 12 amino acids. V lost 2 bases to trimming and J lost 1 base, with 5 bases between them. Written as DNA, the CDR3 is TGTGCCTGGAGTCTAATCCAAGAGACCCAGTACTTC. It is translated as CAWSLIQETQYF.

This clone occurred a few times. The V and J genes are TRBV2 and TRBJ2-3; 8 bases map to TRBD1. This CDR3 is built from 15 residues. V shed 6 bases, J shed 3 bases, and the junction held 8 bases outside the gene matches. Germline CDR1 SNHLY, CDR2 FYNNEI. The CDR3 DNA follows: TGTGCCAGCAGCGCCGACAGGGGCGCTACAGATACGCAGTATTTT. Translation: CASSADRGATDTQYF.